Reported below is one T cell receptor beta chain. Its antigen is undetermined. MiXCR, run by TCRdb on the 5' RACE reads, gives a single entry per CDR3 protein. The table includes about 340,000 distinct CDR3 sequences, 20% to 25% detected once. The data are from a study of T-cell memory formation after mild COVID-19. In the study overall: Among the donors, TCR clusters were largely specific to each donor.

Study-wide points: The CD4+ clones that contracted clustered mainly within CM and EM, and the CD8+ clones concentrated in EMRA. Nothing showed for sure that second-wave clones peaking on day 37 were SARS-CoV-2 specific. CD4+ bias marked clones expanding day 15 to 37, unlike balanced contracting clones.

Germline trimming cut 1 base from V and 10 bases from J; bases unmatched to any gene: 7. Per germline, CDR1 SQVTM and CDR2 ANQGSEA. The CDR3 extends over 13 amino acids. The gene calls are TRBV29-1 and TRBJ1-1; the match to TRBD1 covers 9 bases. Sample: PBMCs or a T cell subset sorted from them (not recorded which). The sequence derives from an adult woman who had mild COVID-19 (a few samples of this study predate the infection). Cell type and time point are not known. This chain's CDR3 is CSVEGMRQGGAFF. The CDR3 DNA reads TGCAGCGTTGAAGGGATGAGACAGGGGGGAGCTTTCTTT. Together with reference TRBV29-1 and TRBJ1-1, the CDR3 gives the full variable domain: SAVISQKPSRDICQRGTSLTIQCQVDSQVTMMFWYRQQPGQSLTLIATANQGSEATYESGFVIDKFPISRPNLTFSTLTVSNMSPEDSSIYLCSVEGMRQGGAFFGQGTRLTVV.